A single sample is the source of the 15 T cell receptor beta chains below, sequenced in a study of CD8+CD57+ T cells in acquired aplastic anemia. TCR beta VDJ and CDR3 were profiled, and genomic DNA was the template. TCRdb re-derived calls from the reads in MiXCR, one entry per CDR3 protein. The repertoire holds just over 400,000 distinct CDR3 sequences, with 55% to 75% as singletons. The sample consisted of sorted CD4+, CD8+, or CD8+CD57+ T cells (not recorded which) from PBMCs. The source is a human donor in good health, serving as a control.

The rearrangement links TRBV2 to TRBJ2-7; D uncertain. V lost 0 bases and J lost 3, with 12 bases in between. CDR1 is SNHLY, CDR2 FYNNEI, per germline. This CDR3 contains 15 residues. Here the CDR3 DNA reads TGTGCCAGCAGTGAAGCTTGCGCGAGGATCTACGAGCAGTACTTC. Encoded protein: CASSEACARIYEQYF.

The genes are TRBV11-3 and TRBJ1-1, with D perhaps matching TRBD1 (5 bases). The germline CDR1 and CDR2 sequences are SGHNT and YENEEA. This CDR3 is built from 17 residues. V lost 5 bases and J 0 bases, leaving 19 bases between the germline ends. The CDR3 nucleotides are TGTGCCAGCAGCCCGTACGGGACGCGGCCCTTGAACACTGAAGCTTTCTTT. Encoded protein: CASSPYGTRPLNTEAFF.

This chain links TRBV7-2 with TRBJ1-2; D perhaps matches TRBD1 (6 bases). From germline, CDR1 is SGHTA and CDR2 FQGNSA. The V end was cut by 6 bases, the J end by 10 bases, with 27 bases between. This CDR3 is 16 amino acids long. The CDR3 DNA reads as TGTGCCAGCAGTTACCCGAAGGGGGGATTCAAAGACATCTACACCTTC. It translates to CASSYPKGGFKDIYTF.

The chain recombines TRBV20-1 with TRBJ2-1; D is undetermined. This CDR3 region has 10 residues. Trimming stripped 6 bases from V and 12 bases from J, with 12 bases between. Per the germline V gene, CDR1 is DFQATT and CDR2 is SNEGSKA (reference sequence). The DNA for the CDR3 is TGCAGTGCCCCGCGGTGGGGGCAGTTCTTC. Translation: CSAPRWGQFF.

The V and J genes are TRBV7-9 and TRBJ1-5; a weak D match, TRBD1 (6 bases). V was clipped by 2 bases and J by 5 bases, with 10 bases between them. The CDR3 length is 14 residues. The germline CDR1 and CDR2 sequences are SEHNR and FQNEAQ (reference sequence). In DNA, the CDR3 is TGTGCCAGCAGCTTACGCGCAGGGGATCAGCCCCAGCATTTT. Encoded protein: CASSLRAGDQPQHF.

A remark on this clonotype: It is likely a read error, because the conserved phenylalanine at the end of the CDR3 is missing. The limits of the CDR3 on the DNA are not certain, so only TCRdb's listed CDR3 is given. The chain employs TRBV7-9 and TRBJ1-2; the table's D call, TRBD1, has no DNA check behind it. The CDR3 is 12 residues long, counting both termini. Looked up from germline, CDR1 is SEHNR and CDR2 is FQNEAQ (reference sequence). The CDR3 loop is CASSLAPGGYEL.

Note on this clonotype: The CDR3 does not close with the conserved phenylalanine or tryptophan, likely indicating a read error. It is unclear where the CDR3 begins or ends on the DNA, so no DNA is shown, and the CDR3 is as TCRdb lists it. The chain employs TRBV19 and TRBJ2-6; the table's D call, TRBD1, has no DNA check behind it. The CDR3 is 15 amino acids long, termini counted. CDR1 and CDR2 from the germline V gene are LNHDA and SQIVND (reference sequence). The CDR3 reads CASSRQGGNQPQQFV.

This chain's CDR3 is CASSPRVAAEAFF. In DNA, the CDR3 is TGTGCCAGCAGCCCTAGAGTAGCGGCTGAAGCTTTCTTT. V and J are TRBV7-2 and TRBJ1-1; no definite D call. In germline, CDR1 is SGHTA, CDR2 FQGNSA. Trimming cost V 5 bases and J 6 bases, with 13 bases left between them. CDR3 size: 13 residues.

The gene calls are TRBV9 and TRBJ1-5, with TRBD1 as a possible D gene (6 bases). The germline gives CDR1 SGDLS, CDR2 YYNGEE. This CDR3 is built from 12 residues. Trimming pared 7 bases from V and 4 bases from J, leaving 9 bases between. CDR3 residues: CASLDRNQPQHF. CDR3 sequence (DNA): TGTGCCAGCCTGGACAGAAATCAGCCCCAGCATTTT.

This clonotype was detected many times. The chain carries TRBV2 and TRBJ1-2; 9 nucleotides line up with TRBD1. V shed 6 bases and J 3 bases; nucleotides not matched to a gene: 8. The CDR3 is 15 amino acids. CDR1 and CDR2 from the germline V gene are SNHLY and FYNNEI. In nucleotides, the CDR3 is TGTGCCAGCAGAGATAGGACAGGGGCCCACTATGGCTACACCTTC. Its protein is CASRDRTGAHYGYTF.

Of note for this clonotype: The CDR3 end shows no conserved phenylalanine or tryptophan, and so a read error is likely. The DNA is left out, because the CDR3 cannot be placed on it with certainty; the CDR3 is given as TCRdb lists it. The chain carries TRBV2 and TRBJ1-5. The germline CDR1 and CDR2 sequences are SNHLY and FYNNEI. The CDR3 is 16 residues long, counting both termini. This CDR3 is CASSSIIGVAIQQHQH.

V usage is TRBV10-1 and J usage is TRBJ2-7; tentative D call: TRBD1 (6 bases). CDR1 is WNHNN, CDR2 SYGVQD, per germline (reference sequence). The V end was cut by 4 bases, the J end by 5 bases, with 15 bases between. The CDR3 contains 14 residues. The CDR3 coding sequence is TGCGCCAGCAGTGGTGGGGGCCAGAGCGACGAGCAGTACTTC. Its protein is CASSGGGQSDEQYF.

The chain joins TRBV12-3 or TRBV12-4 to TRBJ2-5, with D possibly TRBD1 on 6 matching bases. With 5 bases removed from V and 1 base from J, the gap between germline ends came to 17 bases. The CDR3 has 16 amino acids. The CDR3 spells CASSGNYRDRQETQYF. CDR3 in DNA: TGTGCCAGCAGTGGAAACTACAGGGATCGCCAAGAGACCCAGTACTTC.

V is TRBV10-3 and J is TRBJ2-1, with D possibly TRBD1 on 5 matching bases. This CDR3 region has 14 residues. Trimming left V 2 bases short and J 5 bases short, with 10 bases between. The germline CDR1 and CDR2 sequences are ENHRY and SYGVKD. CDR3 loop: CAISERGQNNEQFF. The CDR3 coding sequence is TGTGCCATCAGTGAGAGGGGCCAGAACAATGAGCAGTTCTTC.

This chain joins TRBV10-3 and TRBJ1-2; 10 bases are shared with TRBD1. The CDR3 runs 15 residues. Germline V gene sequence: CDR1 ENHRY, CDR2 SYGVKD. V lost 6 bases to trimming and J lost 5 bases; unmatched junction nucleotides: 9. The CDR3 here is CAIRLDRGPVYGYTF. The CDR3 DNA is TGTGCCATCAGACTAGACAGGGGGCCAGTTTATGGCTACACCTTC.